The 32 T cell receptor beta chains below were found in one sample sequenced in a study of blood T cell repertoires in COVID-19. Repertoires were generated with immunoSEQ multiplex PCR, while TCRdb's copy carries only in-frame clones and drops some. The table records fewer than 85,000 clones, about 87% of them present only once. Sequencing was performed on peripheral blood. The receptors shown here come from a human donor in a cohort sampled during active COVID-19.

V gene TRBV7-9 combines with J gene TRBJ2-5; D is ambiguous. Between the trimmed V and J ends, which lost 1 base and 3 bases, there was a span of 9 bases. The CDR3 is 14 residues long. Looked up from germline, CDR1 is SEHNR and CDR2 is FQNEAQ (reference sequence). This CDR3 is CASSLDFREETQYF. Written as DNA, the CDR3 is TGTGCCAGCAGCTTAGATTTCCGGGAAGAGACCCAGTACTTC.

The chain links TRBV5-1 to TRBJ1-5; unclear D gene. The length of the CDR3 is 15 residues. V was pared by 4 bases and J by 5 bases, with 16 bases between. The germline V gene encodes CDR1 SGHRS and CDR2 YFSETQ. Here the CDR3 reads CASSREGTVDQPQHF. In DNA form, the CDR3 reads TGCGCCAGCAGCCGGGAAGGTACGGTTGATCAGCCCCAGCATTTT. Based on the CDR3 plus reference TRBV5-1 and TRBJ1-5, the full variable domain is KAGVTQTPRYLIKTRGQQVTLSCSPISGHRSVSWYQQTPGQGLQFLFEYFSETQRNKGNFPGRFSGRQFSNSRSEMNVSTLELGDSALYLCASSREGTVDQPQHFGDGTRLSIL.

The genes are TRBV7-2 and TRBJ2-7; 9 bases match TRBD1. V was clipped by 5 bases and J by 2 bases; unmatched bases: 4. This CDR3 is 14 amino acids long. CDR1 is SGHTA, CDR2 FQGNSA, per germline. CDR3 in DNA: TGTGCCAGCAGCCTACGACAGGGGGCCTACGAGCAGTACTTC. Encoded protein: CASSLRQGAYEQYF.

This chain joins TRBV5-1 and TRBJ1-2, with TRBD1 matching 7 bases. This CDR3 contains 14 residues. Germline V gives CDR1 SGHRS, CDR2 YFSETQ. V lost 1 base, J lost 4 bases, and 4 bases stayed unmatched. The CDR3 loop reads CASSLSTGLYGYTF. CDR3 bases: TGCGCCAGCAGCTTGTCGACAGGGCTCTATGGCTACACCTTC. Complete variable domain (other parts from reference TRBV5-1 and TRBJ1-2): KAGVTQTPRYLIKTRGQQVTLSCSPISGHRSVSWYQQTPGQGLQFLFEYFSETQRNKGNFPGRFSGRQFSNSRSEMNVSTLELGDSALYLCASSLSTGLYGYTFGSGTRLTVV.

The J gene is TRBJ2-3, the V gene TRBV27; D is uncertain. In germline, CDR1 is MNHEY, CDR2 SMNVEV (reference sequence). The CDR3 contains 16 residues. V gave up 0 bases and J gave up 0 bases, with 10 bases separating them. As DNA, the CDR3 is TGTGCCAGCAGTTTATCTCGGTTCCTTAGCACAGATACGCAGTATTTT. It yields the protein CASSLSRFLSTDTQYF.

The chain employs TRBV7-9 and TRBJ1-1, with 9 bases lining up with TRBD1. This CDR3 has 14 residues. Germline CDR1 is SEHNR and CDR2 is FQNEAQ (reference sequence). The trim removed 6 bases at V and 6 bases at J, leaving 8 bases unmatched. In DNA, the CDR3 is TGTGCCAGCAGTAGGGACAGGGAGTTGGCTGAAGCTTTCTTT. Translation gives CASSRDRELAEAFF.

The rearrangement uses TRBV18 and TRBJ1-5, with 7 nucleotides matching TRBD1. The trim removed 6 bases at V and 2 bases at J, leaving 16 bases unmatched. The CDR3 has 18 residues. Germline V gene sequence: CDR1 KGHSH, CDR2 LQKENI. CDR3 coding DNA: TGTGCCAGCTCCCAGGCGACAGGGTCGATCGGTGGCAATCAGCCCCAGCATTTT. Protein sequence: CASSQATGSIGGNQPQHF.

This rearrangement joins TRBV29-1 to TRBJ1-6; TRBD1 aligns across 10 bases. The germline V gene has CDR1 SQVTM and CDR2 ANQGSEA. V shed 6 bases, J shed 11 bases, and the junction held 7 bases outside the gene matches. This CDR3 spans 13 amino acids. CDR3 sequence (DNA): TGCAGCGTGGGGACAGGGGACAATACACCCCTCCACTTT. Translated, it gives CSVGTGDNTPLHF.

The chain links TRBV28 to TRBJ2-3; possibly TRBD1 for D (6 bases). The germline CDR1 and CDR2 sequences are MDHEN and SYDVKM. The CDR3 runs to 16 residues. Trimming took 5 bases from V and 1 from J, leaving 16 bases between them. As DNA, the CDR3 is TGTGCCAGCAGTCTAATCAGGGGAAGGGGCACAGATACGCAGTATTTT. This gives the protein CASSLIRGRGTDTQYF.

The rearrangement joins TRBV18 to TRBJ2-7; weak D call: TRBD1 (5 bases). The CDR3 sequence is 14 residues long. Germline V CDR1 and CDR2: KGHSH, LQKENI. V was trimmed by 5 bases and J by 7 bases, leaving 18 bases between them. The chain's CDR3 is CASSSDMTSWEQYF. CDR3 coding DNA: TGTGCCAGCTCATCGGACATGACCTCGTGGGAGCAGTACTTC.

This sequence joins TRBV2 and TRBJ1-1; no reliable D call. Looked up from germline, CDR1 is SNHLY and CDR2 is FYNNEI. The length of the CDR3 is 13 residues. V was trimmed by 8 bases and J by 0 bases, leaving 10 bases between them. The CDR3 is CASSNFLNTEAFF. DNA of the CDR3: TGTGCCAGCTCCAACTTCCTGAACACTGAAGCTTTCTTT.

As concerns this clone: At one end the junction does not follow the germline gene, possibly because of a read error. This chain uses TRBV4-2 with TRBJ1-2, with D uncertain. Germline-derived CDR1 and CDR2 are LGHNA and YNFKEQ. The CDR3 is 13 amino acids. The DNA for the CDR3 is TGTGCCAGCAGCCAAACCTTTGACAAAGACCTTGACTTC. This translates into CASSQTFDKDLDF.

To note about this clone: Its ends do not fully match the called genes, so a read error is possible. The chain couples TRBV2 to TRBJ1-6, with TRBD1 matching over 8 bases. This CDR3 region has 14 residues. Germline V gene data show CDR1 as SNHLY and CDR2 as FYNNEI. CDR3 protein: CASREAGQDSPLHF. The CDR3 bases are TGTGCCAGCAGGGAAGCGGGACAGGATTCACCCCTCCACTTT.

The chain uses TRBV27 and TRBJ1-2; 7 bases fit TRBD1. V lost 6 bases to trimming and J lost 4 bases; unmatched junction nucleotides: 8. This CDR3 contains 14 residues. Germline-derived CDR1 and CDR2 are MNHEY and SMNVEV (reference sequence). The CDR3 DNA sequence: TGTGCCAGCAGCGAGGGCCGGGACAGCTATGGCTACACCTTC. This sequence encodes CASSEGRDSYGYTF.

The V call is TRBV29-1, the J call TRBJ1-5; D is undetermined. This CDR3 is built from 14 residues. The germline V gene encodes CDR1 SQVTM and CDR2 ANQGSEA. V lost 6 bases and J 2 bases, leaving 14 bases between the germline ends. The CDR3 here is CSVTQGGGNQPQHF. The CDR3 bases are TGCAGCGTGACCCAAGGCGGGGGCAATCAGCCCCAGCATTTT.

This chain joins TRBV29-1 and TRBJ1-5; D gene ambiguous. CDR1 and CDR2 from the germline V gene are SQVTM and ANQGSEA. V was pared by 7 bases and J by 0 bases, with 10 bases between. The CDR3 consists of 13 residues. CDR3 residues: CSASSASNQPQHF. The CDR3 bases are TGCAGCGCTTCGAGCGCTAGCAATCAGCCCCAGCATTTT.

The CDR3 region has the DNA TGTGCCAGTAGGACTAGCGGGAGTTACGAGCAGTACTTC. It is translated as CASRTSGSYEQYF. V and J are TRBV19 and TRBJ2-7; TRBD2 matches at 12 bases. With 6 bases clipped from V and 4 bases from J, the junction kept 1 base outside the gene matches. Germline V gene sequence: CDR1 LNHDA, CDR2 SQIVND (reference sequence). CDR3 length: 13 residues.

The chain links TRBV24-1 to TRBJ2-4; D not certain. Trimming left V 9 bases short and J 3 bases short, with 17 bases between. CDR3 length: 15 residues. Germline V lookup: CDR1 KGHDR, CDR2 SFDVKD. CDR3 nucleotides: TGTGCCACCGCCCCCAGTTATGTGGTCAAAAACATTCAGTACTTC. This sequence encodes CATAPSYVVKNIQYF.

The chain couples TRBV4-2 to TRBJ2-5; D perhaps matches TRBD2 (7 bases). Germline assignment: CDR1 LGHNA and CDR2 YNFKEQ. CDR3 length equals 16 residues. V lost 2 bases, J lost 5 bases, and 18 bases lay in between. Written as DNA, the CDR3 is TGTGCCAGCAGCCAAATTTCGGCGGGGGCAGGCGAGACCCAGTACTTC. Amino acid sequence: CASSQISAGAGETQYF.

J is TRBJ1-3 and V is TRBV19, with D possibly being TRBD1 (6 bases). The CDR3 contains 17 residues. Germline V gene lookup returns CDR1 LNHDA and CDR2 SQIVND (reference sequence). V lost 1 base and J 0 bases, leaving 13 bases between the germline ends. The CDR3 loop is CASSIAAGGHSGNTIYF. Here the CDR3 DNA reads TGTGCCAGTAGTATAGCTGCCGGGGGGCACTCTGGAAACACCATATATTTT.

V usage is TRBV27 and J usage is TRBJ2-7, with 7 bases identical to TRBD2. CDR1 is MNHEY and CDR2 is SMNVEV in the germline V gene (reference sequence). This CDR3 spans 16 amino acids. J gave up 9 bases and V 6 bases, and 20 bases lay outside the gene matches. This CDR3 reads CASSNPGPSGPKVQYF. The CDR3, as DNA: TGTGCCAGCAGCAACCCTGGGCCTAGCGGACCTAAGGTGCAGTACTTC.

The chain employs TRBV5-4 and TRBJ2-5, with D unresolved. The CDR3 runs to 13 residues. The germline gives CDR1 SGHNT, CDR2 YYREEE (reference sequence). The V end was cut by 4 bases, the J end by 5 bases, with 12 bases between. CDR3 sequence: CASSPWAKETQYF. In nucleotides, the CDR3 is TGTGCCAGCAGCCCATGGGCGAAGGAGACCCAGTACTTC.

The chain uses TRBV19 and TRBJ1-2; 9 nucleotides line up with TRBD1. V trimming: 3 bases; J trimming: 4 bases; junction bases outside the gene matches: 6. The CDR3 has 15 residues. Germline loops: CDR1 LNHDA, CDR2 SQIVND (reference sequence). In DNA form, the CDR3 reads TGTGCCAGTAGTATCCGGACAGGGGCCAGCTATGGCTACACCTTC. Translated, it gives CASSIRTGASYGYTF.

The CDR3 bases are TGTGCCATCAGTTCTAGCGGGAATATGAACACCGGGGAGCTGTTTTTT. This sequence encodes CAISSSGNMNTGELFF. J is TRBJ2-2 and V is TRBV10-3; 9 positions agree with TRBD2. This CDR3 contains 16 residues. The trim removed 5 bases at V and 1 base at J, leaving 5 bases unmatched. CDR1 and CDR2 from the germline V gene are ENHRY and SYGVKD.

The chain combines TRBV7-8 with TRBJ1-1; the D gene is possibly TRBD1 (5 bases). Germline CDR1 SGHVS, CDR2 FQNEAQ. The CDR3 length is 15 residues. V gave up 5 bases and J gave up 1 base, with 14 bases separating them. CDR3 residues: CASSILGGANTEAFF. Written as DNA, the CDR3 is TGTGCCAGCAGCATCCTGGGTGGGGCGAACACTGAAGCTTTCTTT.

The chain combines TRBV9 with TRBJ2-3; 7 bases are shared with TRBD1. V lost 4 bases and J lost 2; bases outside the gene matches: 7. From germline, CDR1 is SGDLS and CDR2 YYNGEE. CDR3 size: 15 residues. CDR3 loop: CASSSATGYTDTQYF. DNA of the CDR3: TGTGCCAGCAGCTCGGCGACAGGGTACACAGATACGCAGTATTTT.

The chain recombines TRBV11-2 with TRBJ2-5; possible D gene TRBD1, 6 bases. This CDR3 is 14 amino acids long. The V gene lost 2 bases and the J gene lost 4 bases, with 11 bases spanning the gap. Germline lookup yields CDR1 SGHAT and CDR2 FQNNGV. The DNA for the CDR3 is TGTGCCAGCAGCTTAAATCGAGGGGGAGAGACCCAGTACTTC. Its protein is CASSLNRGGETQYF.

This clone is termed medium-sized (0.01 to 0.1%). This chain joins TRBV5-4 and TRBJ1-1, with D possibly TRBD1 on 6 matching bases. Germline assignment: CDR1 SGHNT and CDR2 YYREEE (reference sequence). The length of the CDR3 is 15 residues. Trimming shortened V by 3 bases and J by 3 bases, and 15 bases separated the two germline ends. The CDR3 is CASSYLQGAYTEAFF. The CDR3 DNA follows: TGTGCCAGCAGCTATTTACAGGGAGCTTACACTGAAGCTTTCTTT.

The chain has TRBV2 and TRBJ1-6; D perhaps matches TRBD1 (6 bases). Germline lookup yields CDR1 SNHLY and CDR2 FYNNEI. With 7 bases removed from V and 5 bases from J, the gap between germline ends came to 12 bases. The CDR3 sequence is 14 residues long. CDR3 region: CASKGTYNNSPLHF. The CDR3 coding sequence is TGTGCCAGCAAAGGGACATATAATAATTCACCCCTCCACTTT.

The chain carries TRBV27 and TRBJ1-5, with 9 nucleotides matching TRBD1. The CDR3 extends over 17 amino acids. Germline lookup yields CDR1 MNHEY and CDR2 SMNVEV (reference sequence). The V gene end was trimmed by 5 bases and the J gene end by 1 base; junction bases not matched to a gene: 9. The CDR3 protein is CASSPRQGGTSNQPQHF. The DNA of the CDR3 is TGTGCCAGCAGTCCTCGACAGGGGGGGACCAGCAATCAGCCCCAGCATTTT.

The CDR3 DNA follows: TGTGCCAGCAGTGAAAGGGCGCAGGGGTCAGATACGCAGTATTTT. It yields the protein CASSERAQGSDTQYF. The chain has TRBV6-1 and TRBJ2-3; D possibly corresponds to TRBD1 (6 bases). Germline CDR1 MNHNS, CDR2 SASEGT. The CDR3 spans 15 residues. V was cut by 2 bases and J by 4 bases, with 13 bases left in between.

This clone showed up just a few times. CDR3 sequence (DNA): TGTGCCAGCAGCTTGGCTTTGGCGGGAGTTTACAATGAGCAGTTCTTC. Encoded protein: CASSLALAGVYNEQFF. The chain links TRBV5-5 to TRBJ2-1, with TRBD2 matching over 7 bases. Germline V gene data show CDR1 as SGHKS and CDR2 as YYEKEE (reference sequence). The length of the CDR3 is 16 residues. The trim removed 0 bases at V and 4 bases at J, leaving 7 bases unmatched.